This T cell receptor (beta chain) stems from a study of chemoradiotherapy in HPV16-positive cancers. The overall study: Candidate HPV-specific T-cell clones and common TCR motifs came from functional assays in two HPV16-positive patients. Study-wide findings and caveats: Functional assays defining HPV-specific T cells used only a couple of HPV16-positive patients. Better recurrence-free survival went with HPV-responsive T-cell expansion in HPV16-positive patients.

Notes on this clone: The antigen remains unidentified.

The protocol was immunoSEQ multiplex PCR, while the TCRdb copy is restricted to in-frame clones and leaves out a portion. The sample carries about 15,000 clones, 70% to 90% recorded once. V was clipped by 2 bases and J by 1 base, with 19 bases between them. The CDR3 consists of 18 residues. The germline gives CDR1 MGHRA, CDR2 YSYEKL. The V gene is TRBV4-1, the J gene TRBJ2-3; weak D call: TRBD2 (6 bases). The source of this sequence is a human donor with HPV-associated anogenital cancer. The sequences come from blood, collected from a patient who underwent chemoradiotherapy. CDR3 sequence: CASSQSPRPGEGTDTQYF. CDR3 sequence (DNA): TGCGCCAGCAGCCAATCCCCCCGACCGGGGGAGGGCACAGATACGCAGTATTTT.